These 25 T cell receptor beta chains were all obtained from the same sample, sequenced in a study of regulatory T cells in long-lasting Graves disease. Researchers made TCR beta libraries by using iRepertoire HTBI primers and running Arm-PCR on CDR3 regions. Each CDR3 protein is one row after TCRdb ran MiXCR on the multiplex PCR reads. In the table there are about 460,000 distinct CDR3 sequences, roughly 15% of which are singletons. Indicated time point: newly diagnosed GD, antithyroid drugs for less than 3 months. The TCR library was made from RNA that had been extracted from PBMCs in TRIzol. The same sample was also used in a study of T cells in Graves' hyperthyroidism and ophthalmopathy.

Material: peripheral blood mononuclear cells (PBMCs), obtained at new diagnosis, from a patient treated with antithyroid drugs. These receptor sequences come from a woman aged 45-65 years with Graves disease.

For this clonotype: Since a much larger clone is just one base distant, this may be a read error. The V and J genes are TRBV7-3 and TRBJ1-1, with D possibly matching TRBD1 (5 bases). The CDR3 is 13 amino acids. The germline CDR1 and CDR2 sequences are SGHTA and FQGTGA. CDR3 nucleotides: TGTGCCAGCAGCTTAAATCTTGGGGGTGAAGCTTCCTTT. It yields the protein CASSLNLGGEASF. The full variable domain, with the rest looked up from reference TRBV7-3 and TRBJ1-1, is GAGVSQTPSNKVTEKGKYVELRCDPISGHTALYWYRQSLGQGPEFLIYFQGTGAADDSGLPNDRFFAVRPEGSVSTLKIQRTERGDSAVYLCASSLNLGGEASFGQGTRLTVV.

The chain links TRBV19 to TRBJ2-3; 7 positions agree with TRBD2. This CDR3 has 16 amino acids. Germline assignment: CDR1 LNHDA and CDR2 SQIVND (reference sequence). J was trimmed by 0 bases and V by 6 bases; bases with no gene match: 9. This chain's CDR3 is CASSGYYSGSTDTQYF. In DNA, the CDR3 is TGTGCCAGTAGCGGGTACTATAGCGGGAGCACAGATACGCAGTATTTT.

Note on this clonotype: A read error is likely here: a far larger clone is one base away. The chain joins TRBV28 to TRBJ1-2; 7 nucleotides agree with TRBD1. The CDR3 totals 14 residues. The J segment lost 2 bases and the V segment lost 6 bases, leaving 6 bases of the junction unmatched. The germline CDR1 and CDR2 sequences are MDHEN and SYDVKM. The CDR3 is CASSSGGGNYGYTF. CDR3 coding DNA: TGTGCCAGCAGCTCAGGGGGGGGAAACTATGGCTACACCTTC.

This clonotype was recorded at least ten times. This chain uses TRBV6-5 with TRBJ2-1; 7 bases fit TRBD2. The J segment lost 0 bases and the V segment lost 2 bases, leaving 1 base of the junction unmatched. This CDR3 region has 15 residues. Per germline, CDR1 MNHEY and CDR2 SVGAGI. CDR3 nucleotides: TGTGCCAGCAGTTACGGCGGGAGCTCCTACAATGAGCAGTTCTTC. Its translation: CASSYGGSSYNEQFF.

V is TRBV30 and J is TRBJ1-6; weak D call: TRBD1 (5 bases). CDR1 is GTSNPN and CDR2 is SVGIG in the germline V gene (reference sequence). This CDR3 has 13 residues. The germline V and J ends were trimmed by 4 bases and 7 bases, with 11 bases remaining between them. The CDR3 loop is CAWMSGRNSPLHF. The CDR3 DNA reads TGTGCCTGGATGTCAGGGAGAAATTCACCCCTCCACTTT.

V usage is TRBV5-1 and J usage is TRBJ2-3; 12 nucleotides match TRBD2. CDR1 is SGHRS, CDR2 YFSETQ, per germline. This CDR3 region has 17 residues. Germline trimming cut 0 bases from V and 5 bases from J; bases unmatched to any gene: 7. The CDR3 bases are TGCGCCAGCAGCTTGGCTCTAGCGGGAGGGCCAATAGATACGCAGTATTTT. Residues: CASSLALAGGPIDTQYF.

About this clonotype itself: This could be a read error, since a much larger clone is one nucleotide away. The chain couples TRBV12-3 or TRBV12-4 to TRBJ2-3; D is tentatively TRBD1 or TRBD2 (5 bases each). The CDR3 runs 12 residues. The V end was cut by 10 bases, the J end by 6 bases, with 14 bases between. DNA of the CDR3: TGTGCCACGGGACGGGGCGAGGATACGCAGTATTTT. Its protein is CATGRGEDTQYF.

In its sample, this clonotype was seen many times. The chain couples TRBV2 to TRBJ2-1, with 9 bases matching TRBD2. Losses at the gene ends were 10 bases for V and 6 bases for J; bases not matched to a gene: 13. In germline, CDR1 is SNHLY, CDR2 FYNNEI. The CDR3 contains 15 residues. CDR3 residues: CATEATSGGANEQFF. The CDR3 coding sequence is TGTGCCACCGAGGCGACTAGCGGAGGGGCCAATGAGCAGTTCTTC. The full variable domain, its missing parts supplied by reference TRBV2 and TRBJ2-1, is EPEVTQTPSHQVTQMGQEVILRCVPISNHLYFYWYRQILGQKVEFLVSFYNNEISEKSEIFDDQFSVERPDGSNFTLKIRSTKLEDSAMYFCATEATSGGANEQFFGPGTRLTVL.

This clonotype showed up just a few times. The chain has TRBV28 and TRBJ1-3; the D is unclear. V lost 6 bases and J 0 bases, leaving 12 bases between the germline ends. The germline CDR1 and CDR2 sequences are MDHEN and SYDVKM. CDR3 length: 15 amino acids. The CDR3 loop reads CASSGGRNSGNTIYF. CDR3 bases: TGTGCCAGCAGCGGCGGACGGAACTCTGGAAACACCATATATTTT.

There are many counts of this clonotype. The V gene is TRBV11-2, the J gene TRBJ2-7, with no clear D. This CDR3 is built from 14 residues. Trimming shortened V by 5 bases and J by 7 bases, and 18 bases separated the two germline ends. Germline CDR1 is SGHAT and CDR2 is FQNNGV. The CDR3 region has the DNA TGTGCCAGCAGCCAGACAAGCCCCGACGGGGAGCAGTACTTC. Protein: CASSQTSPDGEQYF.

This clonotype was recorded many times. The chain couples TRBV7-8 to TRBJ2-1, with TRBD1 matching over 7 bases. V lost 8 bases and J lost 5; bases outside the gene matches: 12. Germline V gene data show CDR1 as SGHVS and CDR2 as FQNEAQ. This CDR3 region has 15 residues. The CDR3 spells CASLSTGLGHNEQFF. The CDR3, as DNA: TGTGCCAGCCTCTCGACAGGGTTGGGTCACAATGAGCAGTTCTTC.

This clonotype was detected only a few times. V and J are TRBV5-5 and TRBJ2-5, with D possibly TRBD2 on 5 matching bases. The V end was cut by 5 bases, the J end by 2 bases, with 16 bases between. This CDR3 contains 15 residues. The germline V gene encodes CDR1 SGHKS and CDR2 YYEKEE (reference sequence). The CDR3 sequence: CASRAGVAQQETQYF. CDR3 nucleotides: TGTGCCAGCAGGGCGGGTGTGGCGCAGCAAGAGACCCAGTACTTC.

This clonotype appeared a few times. The chain couples TRBV18 to TRBJ2-3; the D gene is possibly TRBD1 (5 bases). The germline V and J ends were trimmed by 0 bases and 1 base, with 8 bases remaining between them. Germline V gives CDR1 KGHSH, CDR2 LQKENI. The CDR3 runs to 15 residues. This CDR3 reads CASSPPSGRTDTQYF. CDR3 coding DNA: TGTGCCAGCTCACCACCGTCAGGGCGCACAGATACGCAGTATTTT.

Ten or more counts support this clonotype. The chain is built from TRBV27 and TRBJ1-4; 10 nucleotides agree with TRBD1. Trimming removed 3 bases from V and 8 bases from J; junction bases left unmatched: 3. Looked up from germline, CDR1 is MNHEY and CDR2 is SMNVEV (reference sequence). This CDR3 contains 14 residues. This chain's CDR3 is CASSFGGQGEKLFF. CDR3 nucleotide sequence: TGTGCCAGCAGTTTCGGGGGACAGGGGGAAAAACTGTTTTTT.

This clonotype was seen only a few times. Lacking the conserved final phenylalanine or tryptophan, this CDR3 likely reflects a read error. V usage is TRBV6-4 and J usage is TRBJ1-2; D not resolved. Germline CDR1 MRHNA, CDR2 SNTAGT. The CDR3 is 14 amino acids. V lost 3 bases and J lost 2, with 10 bases in between. CDR3 in amino acids: CASSEGRENYGYTL. CDR3 coding DNA: TGTGCCAGCAGTGAAGGGAGAGAAAACTATGGCTACACCCTC.

This clonotype was seen ten or more times. The chain employs TRBV6-2 or TRBV6-3 and TRBJ2-2; 9 nucleotides align to TRBD2. The CDR3 extends over 17 amino acids. The trim removed 0 bases at V and 2 bases at J, leaving 4 bases unmatched. Germline V gene lookup returns CDR1 MNHEY and CDR2 SVGEGT. CDR3 sequence: CASSYSVTSGNTGELFF. In DNA form, the CDR3 reads TGTGCCAGCAGTTACTCGGTGACTAGCGGAAACACCGGGGAGCTGTTTTTT.

The rearrangement links TRBV11-2 to TRBJ2-2; weak D call: TRBD2 (6 bases). The CDR3 runs to 15 residues. Trimming took off 10 bases at V and 1 base at J, with 16 bases between the two ends. Per the germline V gene, CDR1 is SGHAT and CDR2 is FQNNGV. CDR3 in DNA: TGTGCCATCCTCCTCCGGGGGAGGAACACCGGGGAGCTGTTTTTT. It specifies CAILLRGRNTGELFF.

This clonotype was seen many times. The CDR3 DNA sequence: TGTGCCAGCAGCTTTTCCTCCCTAGCGGGTGGGACCTACGAGCAGTACTTC. It yields the protein CASSFSSLAGGTYEQYF. The chain couples TRBV11-2 to TRBJ2-7; 8 bases line up with TRBD2. The CDR3 contains 17 residues. The germline CDR1 and CDR2 sequences are SGHAT and FQNNGV. Trimming removed 3 bases from V and 2 bases from J; junction bases left unmatched: 12.

V is TRBV28 and J is TRBJ2-7; tentatively, D is TRBD2 (5 bases). Trimming removed 5 bases from V and 3 bases from J, with 17 bases in between. Germline values: CDR1 MDHEN, CDR2 SYDVKM. The CDR3 spans 15 residues. CDR3 loop: CASSSGPGLYYEQYF. In DNA form, the CDR3 reads TGTGCCAGCAGTAGCGGCCCGGGCCTTTACTACGAGCAGTACTTC.

Many counts were recorded for this clonotype. The chain employs TRBV28 and TRBJ2-1; TRBD2 agrees at 9 bases. CDR1 and CDR2 (germline): MDHEN, SYDVKM. V dropped 6 bases and J dropped 7; count of bases not matched to a gene: 13. There are 16 residues in the CDR3. The CDR3: CASRDNLGGRANEQFF. CDR3 DNA sequence: TGTGCCAGCAGAGATAACCTCGGCGGGAGGGCGAATGAGCAGTTCTTC.

In this sample, this clonotype turned up a few times. This sequence joins TRBV6-1 and TRBJ2-2; 11 nucleotides align to TRBD2. This CDR3 contains 17 residues. V lost 6 bases, J lost 1 base, and 7 bases stayed unmatched. Germline CDR1 and CDR2: MNHNS and SASEGT. The CDR3 spells CASRSLAGGLNTGELFF. The CDR3 region has the DNA TGTGCCAGCAGATCCCTAGCGGGAGGCCTGAACACCGGGGAGCTGTTTTTT.

This clonotype showed up many times. The genes are TRBV27 and TRBJ2-1; 7 bases map to TRBD1. CDR1 MNHEY and CDR2 SMNVEV come from the germline V gene (reference sequence). The CDR3 has 13 residues. The J segment lost 5 bases and the V segment lost 7 bases, leaving 5 bases of the junction unmatched. This chain's CDR3 is CASNHRGDNEQFF. The CDR3 region has the DNA TGTGCCAGCAACCACAGGGGAGACAATGAGCAGTTCTTC.

This clonotype was counted between two and nine times. Being one base from a much bigger clone, this may be a read error. J is TRBJ2-1 and V is TRBV28; TRBD2 agrees at 8 bases. V shed 2 bases and J 5 bases; nucleotides not matched to a gene: 5. Germline-derived CDR1 and CDR2 are MDHEN and SYDVKM. The CDR3 contains 15 residues. CDR3 nucleotide sequence: TGTGCCAGCAGTTTAAGGGGCGGGGGGCACAATGAGCAGTTCTTC. It specifies CASSLRGGGHNEQFF.

The chain uses TRBV7-2 and TRBJ2-2, with 14 nucleotides matching TRBD2. The CDR3 length is 19 residues. With 1 base clipped from V and 5 bases from J, the junction kept 9 bases outside the gene matches. Germline V gives CDR1 SGHTA, CDR2 FQGNSA. CDR3 protein: CASSLDQTSGRANTGELFF. For the CDR3, the DNA is TGTGCCAGCAGCTTAGATCAGACTAGCGGGAGGGCCAATACCGGGGAGCTGTTTTTT. Full variable domain (missing parts from reference TRBV7-2 and TRBJ2-2): GAGVSQSPSNKVTEKGKDVELRCDPISGHTALYWYRQSLGQGLEFLIYFQGNSAPDKSGLPSDRFSAERTGGSVSTLTIQRTQQEDSAVYLCASSLDQTSGRANTGELFFGEGSRLTVL.

The rearrangement uses TRBV20-1 and TRBJ2-7; TRBD2 matches 7 bases. Germline CDR1 and CDR2: DFQATT and SNEGSKA (reference sequence). This CDR3 contains 12 residues. With V trimmed by 6 bases and J by 2 bases, 4 bases remained unmatched. CDR3: CSAEGLPYEQYF. The CDR3 DNA follows: TGCAGTGCAGAGGGACTACCCTACGAGCAGTACTTC.